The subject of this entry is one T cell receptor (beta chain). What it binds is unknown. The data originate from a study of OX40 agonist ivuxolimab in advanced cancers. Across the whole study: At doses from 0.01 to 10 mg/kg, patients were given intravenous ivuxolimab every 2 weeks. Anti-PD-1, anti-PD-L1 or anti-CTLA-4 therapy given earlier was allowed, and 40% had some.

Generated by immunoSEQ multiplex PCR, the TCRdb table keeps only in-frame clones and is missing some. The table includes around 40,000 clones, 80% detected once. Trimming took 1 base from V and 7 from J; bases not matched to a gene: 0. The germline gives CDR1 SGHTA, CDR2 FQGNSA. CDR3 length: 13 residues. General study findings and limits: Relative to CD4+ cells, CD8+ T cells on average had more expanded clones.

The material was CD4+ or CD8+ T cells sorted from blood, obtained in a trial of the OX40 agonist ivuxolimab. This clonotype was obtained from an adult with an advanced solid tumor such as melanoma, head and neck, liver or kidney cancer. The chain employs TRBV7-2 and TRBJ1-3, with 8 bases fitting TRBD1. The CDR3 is CASSLGDRNTIYF. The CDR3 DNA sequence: TGTGCCAGCAGCTTAGGGGACAGGAACACCATATATTTT.